This T cell receptor (beta chain) came from a study of blood T cell repertoires in COVID-19. Study background: The cDNA or gDNA used as material had been derived from T cells, B-cell-depleted T cells, or PBMCs.

Study processing details: Using reference gene primer amplification, nucleated cell counts were estimated. Generated by immunoSEQ multiplex PCR, the TCRdb table keeps only in-frame clones and is missing some. V, J and clone size were drawn from that table, and D and trimming were deduced from the DNA. The table includes some 88,000 clones, 85% to 90% detected once. This clone was found a few times. The CDR3 runs 14 residues. The germline CDR1 and CDR2 sequences are SEHNR and FQNEAQ (reference sequence). V lost 1 base to trimming and J lost 7 bases, with 13 bases between them. Sequencing was performed on peripheral blood. The clonotype comes from a man aged 60 to 69 with acute or convalescent COVID-19. The chain has TRBV7-9 and TRBJ1-2, with TRBD1 as a possible D gene (5 bases). CDR3 DNA: TGTGCCAGCAGCTTAGGCAGGGATTACGGTGGCTACACCTTC. Protein sequence: CASSLGRDYGGYTF.